This entry lists 9 T cell receptor beta chains sequenced from one sample in a study of T cells after yellow fever vaccination. Using its own MiXCR run on the 5' RACE reads, TCRdb lists one record per CDR3 protein. The sample records 250,000 to 350,000 distinct CDR3 sequences, about 4.5% being singletons. Specimen: PBMCs, collected 15 days after the yellow fever booster vaccination. Receptors originate from a man younger than 35 who received the YFV17D yellow fever vaccine.

The chain couples TRBV30 to TRBJ1-1, with 7 nucleotides matching TRBD1. The germline gives CDR1 GTSNPN, CDR2 SVGIG (reference sequence). CDR3 length equals 11 residues. CDR3 in DNA: TGTGCGCAGGGGGTCATGACTGAAGCTTTCTTT. Translated: CAQGVMTEAFF. Full variable domain (rest looked up from reference TRBV30 and TRBJ1-1): SQTIHQWPATLVQPVGSPLSLECTVEGTSNPNLYWYRQAAGRGLQLLFYSVGIGQISSEVPQNLSASRPQDRQFILSSKKLLLSDSGFYLCAQGVMTEAFFGQGTRLTVV.

The rearrangement joins TRBV6-6 to TRBJ1-1; D is ambiguous. V lost 0 bases and J lost 6, with 11 bases in between. This CDR3 is built from 14 residues. Germline V gives CDR1 MNHNY, CDR2 SVGAGI (reference sequence). The CDR3 bases are TGTGCCAGCAGTTACTCGACTGCCCGGGCTGAAGCTTTCTTT. This sequence encodes CASSYSTARAEAFF.

This clonotype was observed a handful of times. The V gene is TRBV7-2, the J gene TRBJ2-5; 8 bases align to TRBD2. CDR3 length: 15 residues. Germline V gene sequence: CDR1 SGHTA, CDR2 FQGNSA. V trimming: 6 bases; J trimming: 5 bases; junction bases outside the gene matches: 11. In nucleotides, the CDR3 is TGTGCCAGCAGACCGTCGCGGGGGGTCGCTGAGACCCAGTACTTC. It specifies CASRPSRGVAETQYF.

The table lists this clonotype with many counts. The chain uses TRBV25-1 and TRBJ2-7; D is undetermined. The CDR3 is 11 residues long. Germline CDR1 is MGHDK and CDR2 is SYGVNS. V was cut by 1 base and J by 5 bases, with 3 bases left in between. CDR3 sequence (DNA): TGTGCCAGCAGTGAATCGAACGAGCAGTACGTC. It is translated as CASSESNEQYV.

This clonotype was recorded many times. The rearrangement joins TRBV7-6 to TRBJ1-5; D remains unclear. The CDR3 covers 15 residues. V was trimmed by 0 bases and J by 1 base, leaving 7 bases between them. Germline CDR1 and CDR2: SGHVS and FNYEAQ. In DNA form, the CDR3 reads TGTGCCAGCAGCTTAGCGAGTGACAGCAATCAGCCCCAGCATTTT. It is translated as CASSLASDSNQPQHF.

This clonotype was observed a few times. The rearrangement links TRBV7-2 to TRBJ1-6; 10 nucleotides line up with TRBD1. The CDR3 sequence is 16 residues long. With V trimmed by 2 bases and J by 7 bases, 5 bases remained unmatched. Germline lookup yields CDR1 SGHTA and CDR2 FQGNSA. CDR3 nucleotides: TGTGCCAGCAGCTTAACCGGGACAGGGGACAATTCACCCCTCCACTTT. This encodes CASSLTGTGDNSPLHF.

The table lists this clonotype with a few counts. The V gene is TRBV19, the J gene TRBJ2-7, with 9 bases lining up with TRBD2. The CDR3 extends over 14 amino acids. After removal of 5 bases from V and 2 bases from J, the junction contained 4 bases not matched to a gene. Germline V gene sequence: CDR1 LNHDA, CDR2 SQIVND (reference sequence). The CDR3 protein is CASSALAGPYEQYF. For the CDR3, the DNA is TGTGCCAGTAGTGCGCTAGCGGGGCCCTACGAGCAGTACTTC.

The chain has TRBV4-1 and TRBJ1-2; D is undetermined. Trimming took off 0 bases at V and 0 bases at J, with 14 bases between the two ends. The CDR3 extends over 17 amino acids. Germline-derived CDR1 and CDR2 are MGHRA and YSYEKL. CDR3 amino acids: CASSQDSEETTNYGYTF. The CDR3 DNA reads as TGCGCCAGCAGCCAAGATTCGGAGGAAACCACTAACTATGGCTACACCTTC.

This clonotype was seen at least ten times. The chain has TRBV15 and TRBJ1-5; 7 bases match TRBD1. The length of the CDR3 is 16 residues. Germline CDR1 and CDR2: LNHNV and YYDKDF (reference sequence). Losses at the gene ends were 8 bases for V and 0 bases for J; bases not matched to a gene: 10. This CDR3 reads CATRRDSQYSNQPQHF. The CDR3 DNA is TGTGCCACCCGCCGGGACAGTCAATATAGCAATCAGCCCCAGCATTTT.